One T cell receptor beta chain is described in this entry. CDR3 size: 14 residues. Trimming took off 2 bases at V and 1 base at J, with 8 bases between the two ends. Germline CDR1 MNHEY, CDR2 SVGAGI. The protocol was immunoSEQ multiplex PCR, while the TCRdb copy is restricted to in-frame clones and leaves out a portion. The table records some 33,000 clones, 91% of them present only once. The data originate from a study of T cell changes during pregnancy in multiple sclerosis. This sequence originates from a female donor in good health, enrolled as a control in a pregnancy study. The sequences come from CD8+ T cells from peripheral blood mononuclear cells, collected in the second trimester of pregnancy. This chain connects TRBV6-5 to TRBJ1-1; D not certain. The CDR3 is CASSYGQANTEAFF. The DNA for the CDR3 is TGTGCCAGCAGTTACGGGCAGGCGAACACTGAAGCTTTCTTT.